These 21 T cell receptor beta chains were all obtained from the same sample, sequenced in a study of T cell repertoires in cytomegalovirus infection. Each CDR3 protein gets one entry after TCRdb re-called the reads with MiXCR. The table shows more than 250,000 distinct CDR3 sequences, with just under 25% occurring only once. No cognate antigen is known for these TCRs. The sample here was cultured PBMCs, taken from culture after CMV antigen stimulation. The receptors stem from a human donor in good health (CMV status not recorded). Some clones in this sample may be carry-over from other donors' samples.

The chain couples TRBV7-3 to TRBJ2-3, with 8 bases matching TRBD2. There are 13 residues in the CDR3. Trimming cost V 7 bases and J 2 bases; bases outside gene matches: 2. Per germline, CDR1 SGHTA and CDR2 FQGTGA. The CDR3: CASTAGVTDTQYF. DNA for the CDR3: TGTGCCAGCACAGCGGGGGTCACAGATACGCAGTATTTT.

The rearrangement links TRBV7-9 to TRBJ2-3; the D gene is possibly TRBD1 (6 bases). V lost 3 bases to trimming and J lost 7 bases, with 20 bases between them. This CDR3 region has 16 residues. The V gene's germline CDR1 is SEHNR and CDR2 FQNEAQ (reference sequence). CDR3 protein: CASSFGRGPVGHTQYF. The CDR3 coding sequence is TGTGCCAGCAGCTTCGGCAGGGGCCCGGTGGGACATACGCAGTATTTT.

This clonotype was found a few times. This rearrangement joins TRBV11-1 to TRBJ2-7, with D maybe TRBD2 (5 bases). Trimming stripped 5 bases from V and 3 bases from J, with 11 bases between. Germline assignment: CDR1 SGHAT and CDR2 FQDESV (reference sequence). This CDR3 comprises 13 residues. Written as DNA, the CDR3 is TGTGCCAGCAGCCAGCGGACCCTCTACGAGCAGTACTTC. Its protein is CASSQRTLYEQYF. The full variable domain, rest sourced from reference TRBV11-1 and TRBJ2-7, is EAEVAQSPRYKITEKSQAVAFWCDPISGHATLYWYRQILGQGPELLVQFQDESVVDDSQLPKDRFSAERLKGVDSTLKIQPAELGDSAMYLCASSQRTLYEQYFGPGTRLTVT.

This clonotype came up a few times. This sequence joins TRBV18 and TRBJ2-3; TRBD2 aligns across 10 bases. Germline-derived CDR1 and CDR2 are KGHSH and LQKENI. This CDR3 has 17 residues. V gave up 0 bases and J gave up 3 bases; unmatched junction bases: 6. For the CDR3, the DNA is TGTGCCAGCTCACCACCGGGGACTAGCGTTCAGACAGATACGCAGTATTTT. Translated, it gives CASSPPGTSVQTDTQYF.

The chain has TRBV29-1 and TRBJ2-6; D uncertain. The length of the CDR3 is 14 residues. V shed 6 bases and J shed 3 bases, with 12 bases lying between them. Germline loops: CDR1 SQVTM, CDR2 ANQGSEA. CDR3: CSVDRLVGANVLTF. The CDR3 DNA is TGCAGCGTCGACCGTCTGGTTGGGGCCAACGTCCTGACTTTC.

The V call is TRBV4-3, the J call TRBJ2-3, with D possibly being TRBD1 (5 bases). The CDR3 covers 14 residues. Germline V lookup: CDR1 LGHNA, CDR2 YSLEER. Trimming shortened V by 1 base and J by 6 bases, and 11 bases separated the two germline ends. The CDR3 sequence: CASSQAGKWDTQYF. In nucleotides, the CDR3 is TGCGCCAGCAGCCAAGCAGGGAAGTGGGATACGCAGTATTTT.

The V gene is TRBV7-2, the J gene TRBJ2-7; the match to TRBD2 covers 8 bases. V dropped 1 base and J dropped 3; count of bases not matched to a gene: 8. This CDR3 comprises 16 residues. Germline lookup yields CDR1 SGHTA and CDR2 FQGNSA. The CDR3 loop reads CASSLEVGRAGYEQYF. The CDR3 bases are TGTGCCAGCAGCTTAGAGGTCGGGAGGGCCGGCTACGAGCAGTACTTC.

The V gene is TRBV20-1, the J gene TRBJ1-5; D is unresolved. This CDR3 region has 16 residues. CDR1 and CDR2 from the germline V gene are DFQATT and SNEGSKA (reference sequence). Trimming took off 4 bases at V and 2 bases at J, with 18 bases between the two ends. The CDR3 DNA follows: TGCAGTGCTATAGACATTCCCTCGCGGGGCAATCAGCCCCAGCATTTT. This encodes CSAIDIPSRGNQPQHF.

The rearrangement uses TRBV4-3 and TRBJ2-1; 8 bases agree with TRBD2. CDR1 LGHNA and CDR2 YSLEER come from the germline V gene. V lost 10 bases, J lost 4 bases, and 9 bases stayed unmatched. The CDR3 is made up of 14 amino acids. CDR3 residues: CATSAGAGYNEQFF. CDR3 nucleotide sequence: TGCGCCACTTCAGCGGGAGCAGGTTACAATGAGCAGTTCTTC.

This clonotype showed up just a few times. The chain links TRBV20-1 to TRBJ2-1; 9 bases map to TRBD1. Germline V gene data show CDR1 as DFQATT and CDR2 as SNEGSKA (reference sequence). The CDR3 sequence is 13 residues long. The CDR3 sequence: CSLDRGINNEQFF. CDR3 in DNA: TGCAGCTTAGACAGGGGGATCAACAATGAGCAGTTCTTC.

CDR3 residues: CASSQSVSQRLGSYEQYF. The CDR3 DNA sequence: TGTGCCAGCAGCCAGAGCGTAAGTCAGCGCCTGGGTTCCTACGAGCAGTACTTC. The chain links TRBV4-2 to TRBJ2-7; no definite D call. V shed 3 bases and J shed 1 base, with 22 bases lying between them. Germline loops: CDR1 LGHNA, CDR2 YNFKEQ. The CDR3 has 18 amino acids.

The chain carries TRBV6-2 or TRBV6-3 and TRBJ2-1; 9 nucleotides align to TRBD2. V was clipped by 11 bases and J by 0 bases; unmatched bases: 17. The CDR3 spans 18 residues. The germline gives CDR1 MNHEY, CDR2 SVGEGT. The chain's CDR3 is CAGGGGSVSRSSYNEQFF. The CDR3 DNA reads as TGTGCCGGCGGGGGGGGGAGCGTATCCCGGAGCTCCTACAATGAGCAGTTCTTC.

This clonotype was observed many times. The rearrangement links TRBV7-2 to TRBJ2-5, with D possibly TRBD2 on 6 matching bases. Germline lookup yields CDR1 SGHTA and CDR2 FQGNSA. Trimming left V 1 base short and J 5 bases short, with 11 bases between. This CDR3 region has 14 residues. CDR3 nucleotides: TGTGCCAGCAGCTTAGTACTAGCCGGGGAGACCCAGTACTTC. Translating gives CASSLVLAGETQYF.

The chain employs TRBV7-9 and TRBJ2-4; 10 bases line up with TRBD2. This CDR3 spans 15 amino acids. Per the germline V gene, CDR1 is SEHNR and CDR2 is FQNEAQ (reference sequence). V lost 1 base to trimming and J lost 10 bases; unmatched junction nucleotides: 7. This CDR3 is CASSLVLAGEQIQYF. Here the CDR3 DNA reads TGTGCCAGCAGCTTAGTCCTAGCGGGGGAACAAATTCAGTACTTC.

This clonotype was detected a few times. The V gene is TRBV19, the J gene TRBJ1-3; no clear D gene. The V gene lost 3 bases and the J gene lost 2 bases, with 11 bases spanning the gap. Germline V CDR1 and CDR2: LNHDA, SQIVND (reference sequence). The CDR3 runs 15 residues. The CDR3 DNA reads TGTGCCAGTAGTATTGTCCCCAATCCTGGAAACACCATATATTTT. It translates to CASSIVPNPGNTIYF.

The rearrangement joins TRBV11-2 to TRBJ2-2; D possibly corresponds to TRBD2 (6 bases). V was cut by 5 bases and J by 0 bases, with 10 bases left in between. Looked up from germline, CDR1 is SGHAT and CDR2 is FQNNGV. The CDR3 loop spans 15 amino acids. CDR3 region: CASSPTRSNTGELFF. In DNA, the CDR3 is TGTGCCAGCAGCCCGACTAGATCGAACACCGGGGAGCTGTTTTTT.

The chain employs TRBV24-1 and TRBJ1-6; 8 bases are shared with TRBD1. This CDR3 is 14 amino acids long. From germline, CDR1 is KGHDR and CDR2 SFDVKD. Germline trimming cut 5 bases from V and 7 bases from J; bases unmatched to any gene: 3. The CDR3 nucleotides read TGTGCCACCAGTGTGGGACAGGACAATTCACCCCTCCACTTT. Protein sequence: CATSVGQDNSPLHF.

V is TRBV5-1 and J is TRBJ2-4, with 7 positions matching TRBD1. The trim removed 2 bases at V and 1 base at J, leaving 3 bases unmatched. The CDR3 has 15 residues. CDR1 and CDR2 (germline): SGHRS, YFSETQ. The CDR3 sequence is CASSFETGAKNIQYF. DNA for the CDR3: TGCGCCAGCAGCTTTGAGACAGGGGCCAAAAACATTCAGTACTTC.

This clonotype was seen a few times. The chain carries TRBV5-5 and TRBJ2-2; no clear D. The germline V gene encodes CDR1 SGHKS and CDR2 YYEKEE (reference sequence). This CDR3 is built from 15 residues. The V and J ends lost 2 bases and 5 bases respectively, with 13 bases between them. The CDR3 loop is CASSFARLYTGELFF. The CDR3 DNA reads TGTGCCAGCAGCTTCGCGCGGTTATATACCGGGGAGCTGTTTTTT.

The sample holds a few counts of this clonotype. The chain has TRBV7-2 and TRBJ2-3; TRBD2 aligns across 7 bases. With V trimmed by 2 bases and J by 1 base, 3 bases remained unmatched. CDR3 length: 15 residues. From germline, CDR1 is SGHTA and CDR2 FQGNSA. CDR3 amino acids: CASSLSGAGTDTQYF. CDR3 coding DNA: TGTGCCAGCAGCTTAAGCGGGGCTGGCACAGATACGCAGTATTTT.

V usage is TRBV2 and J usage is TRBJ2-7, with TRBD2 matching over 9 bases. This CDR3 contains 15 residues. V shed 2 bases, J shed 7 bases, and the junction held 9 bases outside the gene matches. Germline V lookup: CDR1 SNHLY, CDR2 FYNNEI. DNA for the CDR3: TGTGCCAGCAGTGAACGACGCCTAGCGGGGCCAGAGCAGTACGTC. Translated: CASSERRLAGPEQYV.